A selection of T cell receptor beta chains follows, all from one sample in a study of immunodeficiency. Profiled with immunoSEQ multiplex PCR; TCRdb holds only in-frame clones, not every one. The sample includes 2,500 or so clones, approximately 86% seen only once; the top ten take just under 20%. Sequenced: CD4+ T cells from blood. The source of these receptors is a woman under 30 with POLD1 deficiency. CDR3s include the opening cysteine and the closing phenylalanine or tryptophan. D genes are given only for firm matches. The size of a clone is reported for some rows only, either as once, few or many, or as a class for expanded clones.

TRBD1	TRBV5-1	TRBJ1-2	14	-	CASSPEGTGYGYTF	TGCGCCAGCAGCCCTGAGGGGACAGGCTATGGCTACACCTTC
-	TRBV5-6	TRBJ2-3	15	-	CASSLRDTGTDTQYF	TGTGCCAGCAGCCTCCGGGACACGGGCACAGATACGCAGTATTTT
TRBD1	TRBV7-4	TRBJ2-7	18	-	CASSSKIRTGLRTTEQYF	TGTGCCAGCAGCTCCAAAATACGGACAGGGCTTAGGACCACTGAGCAGTACTTC
-	TRBV30	TRBJ1-5	16	once	CAWSQTSYTGSQPQHF	TGTGCCTGGAGTCAAACATCTTACACAGGGAGTCAGCCCCAGCATTTT
TRBD2	TRBV10-3	TRBJ2-7	13	once	CAISQAGAYEQYF	TGTGCCATCAGTCAAGCGGGGGCCTACGAGCAGTACTTC
TRBD2	TRBV18	TRBJ2-2	22	-	CASSPPLILFTSGRVDTGELFF	TGTGCCAGCTCACCACCACTAATCCTCTTCACTAGCGGGAGGGTAGACACCGGGGAGCTGTTTTTT
-	TRBV20-1	TRBJ2-7	10	-	CSAGGYEQYF	TGCAGTGCTGGGGGATACGAGCAGTACTTC
-	TRBV7-6	TRBJ2-7	12	-	CASSNQGYEQYF	TGTGCCAGCAGCAACCAGGGCTACGAGCAGTACTTC
-	TRBV27	TRBJ1-1	14	-	CASSLLNRNTEAFF	TGTGCCAGCAGTTTATTAAACAGGAACACTGAAGCTTTCTTT
TRBD2	TRBV5-1	TRBJ2-1	15	-	CASSLDGTRGFGDLF	TGCGCCAGCAGCTTGGATGGGACTAGAGGCTTCGGCGACCTCTTC
-	TRBV27	TRBJ2-1	14	once	CASSSGTFYNEQFF	TGTGCCAGCAGTTCGGGGACTTTCTACAATGAGCAGTTCTTC
TRBD1	TRBV10-1	TRBJ1-3	16	-	CASSEFTGGLGNTIYF	TGCGCCAGCAGTGAGTTTACAGGGGGCCTTGGAAACACCATATATTTT
TRBD1	TRBV28	TRBJ1-1	15	once	CASSLVTGQGTRAFF	TGTGCCAGCAGTTTAGTCACGGGACAGGGTACAAGAGCTTTCTTT
TRBD2	TRBV30	TRBJ2-7	12	-	CAWSSGAYEQYF	TGTGCCTGGAGCAGCGGGGCCTACGAGCAGTACTTC
-	TRBV5-3	TRBJ2-4	20	-	CARMPTGRRSLKGAKNIQYF	TGTGCCAGAATGCCCACCGGCAGGAGGTCGCTTAAAGGGGCCAAAAACATTCAGTACTTC
-	TRBV2	TRBJ2-5	12	few	CASSEHWETQYF	TGTGCCAGCAGTGAGCACTGGGAGACCCAGTACTTC
-	TRBV5-8	TRBJ1-2	13	few	CASSFRANYGYTF	TGTGCCAGCAGCTTCAGGGCGAACTATGGCTACACCTTC
TRBD1	TRBV7-9	TRBJ2-7	14	-	CASSMTGGRGEQYF	TGTGCCAGCAGCATGACAGGGGGCAGGGGTGAGCAGTACTTC
-	TRBV3-1/TRBV3-2	TRBJ1-5	12	-	CASSQLTGAQHF	TGTGCCAGCAGCCAATTAACTGGGGCCCAGCATTTT
-	TRBV6-1	TRBJ2-1	14	-	CASSEVLSYNEQFF	TGTGCCAGCAGTGAAGTACTCTCCTACAATGAGCAGTTCTTC